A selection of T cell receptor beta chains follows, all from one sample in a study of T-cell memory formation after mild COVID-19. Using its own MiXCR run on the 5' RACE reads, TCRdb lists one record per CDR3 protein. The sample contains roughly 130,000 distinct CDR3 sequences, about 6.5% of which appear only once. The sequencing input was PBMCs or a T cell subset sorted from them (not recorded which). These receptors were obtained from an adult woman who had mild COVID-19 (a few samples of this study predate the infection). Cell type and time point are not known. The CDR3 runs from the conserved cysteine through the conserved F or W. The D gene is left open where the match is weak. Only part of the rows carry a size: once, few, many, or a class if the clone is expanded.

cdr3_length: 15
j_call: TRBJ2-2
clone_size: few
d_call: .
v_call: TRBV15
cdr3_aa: CATSSGNANTGELFF
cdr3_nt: TGTGCCACCAGCAGCGGGAACGCGAACACCGGGGAGCTGTTTTTT

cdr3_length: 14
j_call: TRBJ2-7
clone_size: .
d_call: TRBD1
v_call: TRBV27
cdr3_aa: CASSWQGAPYEQYF
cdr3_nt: TGTGCCAGCAGTTGGCAGGGGGCTCCCTACGAGCAGTACTTC

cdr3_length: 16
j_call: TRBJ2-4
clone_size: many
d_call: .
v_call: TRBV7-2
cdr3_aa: CASSLEGALAKNIQYF
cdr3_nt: TGTGCCAGCAGCTTAGAGGGCGCCTTAGCCAAAAACATTCAGTACTTC

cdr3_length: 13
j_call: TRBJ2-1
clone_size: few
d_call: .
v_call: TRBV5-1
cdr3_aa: CASQVRPYNEQFF
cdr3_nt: TGCGCCAGCCAAGTCCGTCCCTACAATGAGCAGTTCTTC

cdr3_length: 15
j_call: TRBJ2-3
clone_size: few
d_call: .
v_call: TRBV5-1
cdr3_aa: CASSLGRKGTDTQYF
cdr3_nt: TGCGCCAGCAGCTTGGGGCGGAAAGGCACAGATACGCAGTATTTT

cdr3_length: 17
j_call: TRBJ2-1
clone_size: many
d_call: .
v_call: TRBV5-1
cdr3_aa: CASSLVIAGPAYNEQFF
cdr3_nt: TGCGCCAGCAGCTTGGTGATAGCCGGCCCGGCCTACAATGAGCAGTTCTTC

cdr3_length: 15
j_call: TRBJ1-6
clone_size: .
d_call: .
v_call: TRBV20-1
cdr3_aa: CSATSRESPNSPLHF
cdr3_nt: TGCAGTGCTACATCCCGGGAAAGTCCAAATTCACCCCTCCACTTT

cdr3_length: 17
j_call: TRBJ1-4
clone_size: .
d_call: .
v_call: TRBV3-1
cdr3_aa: CASSRQPLSGGPEKLFF
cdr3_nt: TGTGCCAGCAGCCGCCAACCCCTCAGTGGGGGGCCTGAAAAACTGTTTTTT

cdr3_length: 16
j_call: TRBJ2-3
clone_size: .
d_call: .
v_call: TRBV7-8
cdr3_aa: CASSLVGGRRTDTQYF
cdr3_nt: TGTGCCAGCAGCTTAGTAGGGGGGAGAAGGACAGATACGCAGTATTTT

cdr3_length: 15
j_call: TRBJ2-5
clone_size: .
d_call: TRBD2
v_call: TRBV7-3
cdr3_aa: CASSQSGGAGETQYF
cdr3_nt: TGTGCCAGCAGCCAAAGCGGGGGGGCAGGGGAGACCCAGTACTTC

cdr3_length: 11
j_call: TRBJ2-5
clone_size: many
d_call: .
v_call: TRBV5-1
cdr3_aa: CASSLTETQYF
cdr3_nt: TGCGCCAGCAGCTTAACAGAGACCCAGTACTTC

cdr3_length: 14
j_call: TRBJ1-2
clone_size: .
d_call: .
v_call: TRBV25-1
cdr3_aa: CASSDQTVYYGYTF
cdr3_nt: TGTGCCAGCAGTGACCAAACAGTTTACTATGGCTACACCTTC

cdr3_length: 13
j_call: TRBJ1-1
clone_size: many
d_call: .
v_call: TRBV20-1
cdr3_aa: CSASVQAYTEAFF
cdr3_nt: TGCAGTGCTAGCGTACAGGCCTACACTGAAGCTTTCTTT

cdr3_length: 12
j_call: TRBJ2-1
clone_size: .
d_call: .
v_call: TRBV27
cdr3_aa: CASSLSGQTQFF
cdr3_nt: TGTGCCAGCAGTTTATCTGGGCAGACCCAGTTCTTC

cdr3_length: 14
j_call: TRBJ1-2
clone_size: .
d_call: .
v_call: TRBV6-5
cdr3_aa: CASSYSLLNRGYTF
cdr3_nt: TGTGCCAGCAGTTACTCTCTCCTCAACCGGGGCTACACCTTC

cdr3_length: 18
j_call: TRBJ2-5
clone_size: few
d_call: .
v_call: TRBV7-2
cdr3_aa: CASSLPNIPGLSQETQYF
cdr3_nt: TGTGCCAGCAGCTTACCGAACATTCCGGGACTGAGTCAAGAGACCCAGTACTTC

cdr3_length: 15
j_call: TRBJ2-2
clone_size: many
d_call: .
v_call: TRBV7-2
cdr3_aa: CASSLGGANTGELFF
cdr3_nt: TGTGCCAGCAGTTTGGGAGGTGCGAACACCGGGGAGCTGTTTTTT

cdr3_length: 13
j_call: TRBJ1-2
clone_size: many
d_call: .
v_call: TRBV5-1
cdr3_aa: CASSLAGRSGYTF
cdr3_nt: TGCGCCAGCAGCCTTGCTGGCCGGTCGGGCTACACCTTC

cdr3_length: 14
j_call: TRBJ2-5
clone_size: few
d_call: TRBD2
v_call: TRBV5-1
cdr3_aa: CASSWMRGEETQYF
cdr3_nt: TGCGCCAGCAGCTGGATGCGGGGGGAAGAGACCCAGTACTTC

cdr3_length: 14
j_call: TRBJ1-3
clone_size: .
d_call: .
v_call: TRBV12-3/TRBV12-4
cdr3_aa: CASIKTGQKGTIYF
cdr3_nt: TGTGCCAGCATCAAGACCGGACAGAAGGGCACCATATATTTT

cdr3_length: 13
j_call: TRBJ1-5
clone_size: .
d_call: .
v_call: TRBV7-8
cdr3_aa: CASSLATGQPQHF
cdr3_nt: TGTGCCAGCAGCTTAGCGACGGGGCAGCCCCAGCATTTT

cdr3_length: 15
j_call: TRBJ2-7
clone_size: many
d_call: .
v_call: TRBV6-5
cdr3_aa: CASSYSGTYTYEQYF
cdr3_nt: TGTGCCAGCAGTTACTCTGGGACTTATACCTACGAGCAGTACTTC

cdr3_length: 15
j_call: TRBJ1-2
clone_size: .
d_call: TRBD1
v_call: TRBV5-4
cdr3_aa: CASSLGQGGAGGYTF
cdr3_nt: TGTGCCAGCAGCTTAGGACAGGGAGGGGCGGGCGGCTACACCTTC

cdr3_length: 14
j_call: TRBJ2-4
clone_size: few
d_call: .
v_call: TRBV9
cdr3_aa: CASSVAGGPTIQYF
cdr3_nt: TGTGCCAGCAGCGTAGCTGGCGGCCCGACCATTCAGTACTTC

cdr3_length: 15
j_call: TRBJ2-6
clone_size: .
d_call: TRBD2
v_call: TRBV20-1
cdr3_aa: CSAISGASGANVLTF
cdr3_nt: TGCAGTGCTATTAGCGGGGCGTCTGGGGCCAACGTCCTGACTTTC

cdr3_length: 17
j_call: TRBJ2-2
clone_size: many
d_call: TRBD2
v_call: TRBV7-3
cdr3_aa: CASSPGAGVETTGELFF
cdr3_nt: TGTGCCAGCAGCCCCGGGGCGGGGGTGGAGACCACCGGGGAGCTGTTTTTT

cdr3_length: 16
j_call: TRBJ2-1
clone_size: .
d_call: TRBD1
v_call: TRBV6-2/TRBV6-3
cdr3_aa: CASRKTGFPMTNEQFF
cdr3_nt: TGTGCCAGCAGAAAGACAGGGTTCCCCATGACCAATGAGCAGTTCTTC

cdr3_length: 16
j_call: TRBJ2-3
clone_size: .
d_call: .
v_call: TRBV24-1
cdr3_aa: CATSSWTEKPTDTQYF
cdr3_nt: TGTGCCACCAGTTCTTGGACAGAGAAACCCACAGATACGCAGTATTTT

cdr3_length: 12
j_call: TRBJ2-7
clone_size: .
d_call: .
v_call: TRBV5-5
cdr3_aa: CASSLYRDEQYF
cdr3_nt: TGTGCCAGCAGCTTGTACAGGGACGAGCAGTACTTC

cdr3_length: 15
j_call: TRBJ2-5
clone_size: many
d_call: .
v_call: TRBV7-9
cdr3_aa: CASSLGRGFGETQYF
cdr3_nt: TGTGCCAGCAGCTTAGGACGGGGGTTTGGAGAGACCCAGTACTTC

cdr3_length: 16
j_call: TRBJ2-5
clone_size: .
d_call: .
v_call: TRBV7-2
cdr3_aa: CASSLEQGTVVGTQYF
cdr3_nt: TGTGCCAGCAGCTTGGAACAGGGCACAGTTGTGGGGACCCAGTACTTC

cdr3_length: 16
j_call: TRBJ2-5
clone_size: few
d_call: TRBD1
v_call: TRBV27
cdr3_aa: CASSLLGTGGGETQYF
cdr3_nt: TGTGCCAGCAGTTTATTAGGGACAGGGGGCGGAGAGACCCAGTACTTC

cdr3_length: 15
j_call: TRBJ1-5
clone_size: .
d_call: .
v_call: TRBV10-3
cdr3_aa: CAISVDSTLNQPQHF
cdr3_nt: TGTGCCATCAGTGTGGACAGCACGTTAAATCAGCCCCAGCATTTT

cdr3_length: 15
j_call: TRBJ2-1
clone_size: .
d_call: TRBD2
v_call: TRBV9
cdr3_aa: CASSVTGGDYNEQFF
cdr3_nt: TGTGCCAGCAGCGTAACCGGGGGGGACTACAATGAGCAGTTCTTC

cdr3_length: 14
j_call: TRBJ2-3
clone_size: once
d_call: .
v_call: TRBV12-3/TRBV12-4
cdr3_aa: CASSFGGLADTQYF
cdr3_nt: TGTGCCAGCAGTTTCGGGGGCTTGGCAGATACGCAGTATTTT

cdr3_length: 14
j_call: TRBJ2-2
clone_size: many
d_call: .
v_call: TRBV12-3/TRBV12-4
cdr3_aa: CASSPGRRAGELFF
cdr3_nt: TGTGCCAGCAGTCCGGGACGGAGAGCCGGGGAGCTGTTTTTT

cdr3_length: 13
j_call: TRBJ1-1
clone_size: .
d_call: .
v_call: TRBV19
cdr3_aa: CASSTFTGTEAFF
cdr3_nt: TGTGCCAGTAGTACCTTTACAGGGACTGAAGCTTTCTTT

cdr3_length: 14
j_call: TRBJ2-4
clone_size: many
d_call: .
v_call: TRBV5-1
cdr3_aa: CASSLGDGKNIQYF
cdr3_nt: TGCGCCAGCAGCTTGGGGGACGGGAAAAACATTCAGTACTTC

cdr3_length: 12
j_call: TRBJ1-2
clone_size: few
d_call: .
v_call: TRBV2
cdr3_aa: CASSVRDYGYTF
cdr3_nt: TGTGCCAGCAGTGTTCGAGACTATGGCTACACCTTC

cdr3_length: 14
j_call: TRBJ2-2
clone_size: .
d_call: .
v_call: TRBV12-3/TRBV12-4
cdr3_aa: CASLVGFNTGELFF
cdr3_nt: TGTGCCAGCTTGGTCGGGTTTAACACCGGGGAGCTGTTTTTT

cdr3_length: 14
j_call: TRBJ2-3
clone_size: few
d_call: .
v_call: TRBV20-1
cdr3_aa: CSVPRGSSTDTQYF
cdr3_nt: TGCAGTGTCCCGCGGGGATCTAGCACAGATACGCAGTATTTT

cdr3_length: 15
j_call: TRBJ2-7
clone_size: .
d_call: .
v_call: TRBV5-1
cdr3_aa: CASSDRDGGSYEQYF
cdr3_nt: TGCGCCAGCAGCGACCGGGACGGCGGCTCCTACGAGCAGTACTTC

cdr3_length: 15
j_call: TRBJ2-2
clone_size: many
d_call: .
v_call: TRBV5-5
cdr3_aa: CASSLGIVGSGELFF
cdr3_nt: TGTGCCAGCAGCTTAGGGATCGTGGGGTCCGGGGAGCTGTTTTTT

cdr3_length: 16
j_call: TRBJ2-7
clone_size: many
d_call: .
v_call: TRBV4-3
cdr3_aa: CASSVWGGAGSYEQYF
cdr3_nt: TGCGCCAGCAGCGTATGGGGCGGGGCCGGCTCCTACGAGCAGTACTTC

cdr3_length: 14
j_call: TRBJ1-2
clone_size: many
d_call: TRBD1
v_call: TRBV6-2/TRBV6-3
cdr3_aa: CASVEDRATYGYTF
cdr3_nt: TGTGCCAGCGTGGAGGACAGGGCTACCTATGGCTACACCTTC

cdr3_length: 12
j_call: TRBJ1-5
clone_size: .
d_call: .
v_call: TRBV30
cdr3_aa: CAWGQISQPQHF
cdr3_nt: TGTGCCTGGGGACAGATCTCTCAGCCCCAGCATTTT

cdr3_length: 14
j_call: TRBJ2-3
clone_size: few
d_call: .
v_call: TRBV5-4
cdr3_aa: CASSTDTRTDTQYF
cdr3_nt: TGTGCCAGCAGCACAGATACACGCACAGATACGCAGTATTTT

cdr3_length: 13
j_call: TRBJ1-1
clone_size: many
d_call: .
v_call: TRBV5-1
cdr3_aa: CASSLALNTEAFF
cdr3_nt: TGCGCCAGCAGCTTGGCTCTGAACACTGAAGCTTTCTTT

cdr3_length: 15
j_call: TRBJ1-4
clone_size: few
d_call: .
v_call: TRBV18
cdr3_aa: CASSALQGINEKLFF
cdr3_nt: TGTGCCAGCTCAGCACTGCAGGGGATTAATGAAAAACTGTTTTTT

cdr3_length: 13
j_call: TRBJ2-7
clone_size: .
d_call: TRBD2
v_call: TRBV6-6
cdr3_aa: CASSYVLSGGPLF
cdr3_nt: TGTGCCAGCAGTTATGTCCTTAGCGGGGGGCCCCTCTTC

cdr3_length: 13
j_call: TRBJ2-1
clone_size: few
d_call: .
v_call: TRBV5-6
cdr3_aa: CASSLGRNNEQFF
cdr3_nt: TGTGCCAGCAGCTTGGGAAGGAACAATGAGCAGTTCTTC

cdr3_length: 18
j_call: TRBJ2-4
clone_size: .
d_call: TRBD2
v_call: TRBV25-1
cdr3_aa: CASSVHGLAGGRGNIQYF
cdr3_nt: TGTGCCAGCAGTGTCCACGGACTAGCGGGAGGGCGGGGAAACATTCAGTACTTC

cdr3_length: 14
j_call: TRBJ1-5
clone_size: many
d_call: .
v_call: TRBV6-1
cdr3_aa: CASTGHYSNQPQHF
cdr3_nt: TGTGCCAGCACGGGGCATTATAGCAATCAGCCCCAGCATTTT

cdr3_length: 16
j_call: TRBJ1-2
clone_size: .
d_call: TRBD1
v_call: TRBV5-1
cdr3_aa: CASSLHRDRANYGYTF
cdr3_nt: TGCGCCAGCAGCTTACACCGGGACAGGGCTAACTATGGCTACACCTTC